Following are 11 T cell receptor beta chains from one sample sequenced in a study of blood T cell repertoires in COVID-19. Method: immunoSEQ multiplex PCR; TCRdb's copy keeps in-frame clones and lacks some. The sample contains around 220,000 clones, about 85% of which appear only once. Sequencing was performed on PBMCs or T cells enriched from blood (not recorded which). The receptors were sampled from a woman in her twenties or thirties with acute COVID-19.

The chain employs TRBV2 and TRBJ2-1; TRBD1 matches at 7 bases. Germline V lookup: CDR1 SNHLY, CDR2 FYNNEI. Germline trimming cut 9 bases from V and 7 bases from J; bases unmatched to any gene: 3. This CDR3 contains 11 residues. The chain's CDR3 is CARTGLNEQFF. For the CDR3, the DNA is TGTGCCAGGACAGGGTTGAATGAGCAGTTCTTC.

V usage is TRBV6-1 and J usage is TRBJ1-4, with D perhaps TRBD1 (6 bases). CDR3 length: 18 residues. V was clipped by 3 bases and J by 0 bases, with 17 bases between them. Germline CDR1 reads MNHNS; CDR2 reads SASEGT. CDR3 region: CASSEAYRALATNEKLFF. The CDR3 DNA reads as TGTGCCAGCAGTGAGGCGTACAGGGCGCTAGCAACTAATGAAAAACTGTTTTTT.

The chain is built from TRBV19 and TRBJ1-5; D is possibly TRBD1 (6 bases). The CDR3 is 14 residues long. The germline V gene encodes CDR1 LNHDA and CDR2 SQIVND (reference sequence). Trimming removed 3 bases at V and 4 bases at J, with 10 bases between. CDR3 amino acids: CASSIGQSNQPQHF. The CDR3, as DNA: TGTGCCAGTAGTATTGGACAGTCAAATCAGCCCCAGCATTTT.

The rearrangement uses TRBV5-1 and TRBJ2-7, with TRBD1 as a possible D gene (6 bases). The length of the CDR3 is 16 residues. Germline-derived CDR1 and CDR2 are SGHRS and YFSETQ. Trimming cost V 5 bases and J 2 bases, with 20 bases left between them. The CDR3 protein is CASRKDGRDTTYEQYF. The CDR3 DNA is TGCGCCAGCAGAAAAGACGGCCGGGACACAACCTACGAGCAGTACTTC.

The chain is built from TRBV2 and TRBJ1-6; D might be TRBD1 (5 bases). CDR3 size: 14 residues. Germline V gene sequence: CDR1 SNHLY, CDR2 FYNNEI. V shed 6 bases and J shed 7 bases, with 13 bases lying between them. CDR3 sequence (DNA): TGTGCCAGCAGGGATGGACAAGCAAATTCACCCCTCCACTTT. Residues: CASRDGQANSPLHF.

V gene TRBV6-5 combines with J gene TRBJ2-7; the match to TRBD2 covers 8 bases. The CDR3 runs to 15 residues. With V trimmed by 0 bases and J by 6 bases, 7 bases remained unmatched. In germline, CDR1 is MNHEY, CDR2 SVGAGI. CDR3 in amino acids: CASSYSPAGATEQYF. CDR3 DNA: TGTGCCAGCAGTTACTCTCCAGCGGGAGCTACCGAGCAGTACTTC.

This chain uses TRBV20-1 with TRBJ1-5, with D possibly TRBD1 on 5 matching bases. Germline V lookup: CDR1 DFQATT, CDR2 SNEGSKA (reference sequence). The CDR3 consists of 12 residues. The V and J ends lost 3 bases and 6 bases respectively, with 9 bases between them. This chain's CDR3 is CSASGGAQPQHF. CDR3 bases: TGCAGTGCTAGTGGTGGGGCTCAGCCCCAGCATTTT.

The chain employs TRBV4-1 and TRBJ2-5; TRBD2 agrees at 9 bases. V dropped 6 bases and J dropped 1; count of bases not matched to a gene: 9. CDR1 MGHRA and CDR2 YSYEKL come from the germline V gene. The CDR3 covers 16 residues. In nucleotides, the CDR3 is TGCGCCAGCAGTCTGCGGGAGGGCTTCCCCCAAGAGACCCAGTACTTC. This sequence encodes CASSLREGFPQETQYF.

CDR3 region: CASSPLRGRLEEQFF. In DNA, the CDR3 is TGTGCCAGCTCACCACTCCGCGGGAGACTTGAGGAGCAGTTCTTC. The J gene is TRBJ2-1, the V gene TRBV18; 7 nucleotides line up with TRBD2. The germline gives CDR1 KGHSH, CDR2 LQKENI. With V trimmed by 1 base and J by 10 bases, 10 bases remained unmatched. The CDR3 length is 15 residues.

This clone was observed a single time. This chain uses TRBV6-1 with TRBJ2-2; tentative D call: TRBD1 (5 bases). Per germline, CDR1 MNHNS and CDR2 SASEGT. V was shortened by 4 bases and J by 4 bases, with 25 bases between the two germline ends. The CDR3 is made up of 19 amino acids. Here the CDR3 reads CASSVKPYRKGRGTGELFF. The CDR3 nucleotides read TGTGCCAGCAGTGTTAAACCATACAGGAAGGGGCGCGGCACCGGGGAGCTGTTTTTT.

This clone was found a few times. This chain joins TRBV24-1 and TRBJ2-1, with a weak D call TRBD2 (5 bases). The germline V gene has CDR1 KGHDR and CDR2 SFDVKD. The CDR3 extends over 15 amino acids. Trimming took 3 bases from V and 2 from J, leaving 10 bases between them. The CDR3 DNA follows: TGTGCCACCAGTGATCCGGGGAGAACCTACAATGAGCAGTTCTTC. Its translation: CATSDPGRTYNEQFF.